The rows below give T cell receptor beta chains drawn from one sample of a study of T cells in localized non-small cell lung cancer. Produced via immunoSEQ multiplex PCR; TCRdb's table is partial and in-frame only. There are fewer than 100,000 clones in the sample; roughly 89% occur only once, and about 16% lies in the top ten. The sample in question was peripheral blood, obtained before any cancer treatment. These TCRs come from a man aged 35-75 years with stage I squamous cell lung carcinoma. Both conserved end residues are part of each CDR3. D genes are given only for firm matches. The size entry is marked missing in some rows and otherwise reads once, few, many or a size class.

v_gene	abundance	d_gene	j_gene	CDR3aa	CDR3nt
TRBV19	NA	NA	TRBJ1-1	CASSSTAGGIGTEAFF	TGTGCCAGTAGTTCGACCGCCGGGGGAATAGGCACTGAAGCTTTCTTT
TRBV7-8	NA	NA	TRBJ1-2	CASSGRTAYGYTF	TGTGCCAGCAGCGGACGGACAGCTTATGGCTACACCTTC
TRBV2	NA	NA	TRBJ2-5	CASKVNSLLEETQYF	TGTGCCAGCAAAGTCAACAGTTTACTAGAAGAGACCCAGTACTTC
TRBV4-1	NA	TRBD1	TRBJ2-4	CASSRTQGFRDIQYF	TGCGCCAGCAGCCGAACACAGGGGTTCCGGGACATTCAGTACTTC
TRBV5-6	NA	NA	TRBJ1-4	CASSLVGGPTNEKLFF	TGTGCCAGCAGCTTGGTTGGGGGCCCAACTAATGAAAAACTGTTTTTT
TRBV6-1	few	NA	TRBJ1-6	CASSDARGRISPLHF	TGTGCCAGCAGTGACGCCCGGGGGAGGATTTCACCCCTCCACTTT
TRBV6-1	NA	TRBD1	TRBJ2-7	CASRPDRGSYEQYF	TGTGCCAGCAGACCCGACAGGGGCTCCTACGAGCAGTACTTC
TRBV4-1	NA	TRBD2	TRBJ2-1	CASSQGPAGTYNEQFF	TGCGCCAGCAGCCAAGGCCCAGCGGGAACCTACAATGAGCAGTTCTTC
TRBV4-1	NA	NA	TRBJ1-6	CASSQGGGYSPLHF	TGCGCCAGCAGCCAAGGGGGAGGATATTCACCCCTCCACTTT
TRBV27	few	NA	TRBJ1-6	CASSLSRANSPLHF	TGTGCCAGCAGTTTGAGCAGGGCCAATTCACCCCTCCACTTT
TRBV27	NA	TRBD1	TRBJ1-1	CATSRGQGARVTEAFF	TGTGCCACCTCCAGGGGACAGGGGGCTAGGGTCACTGAAGCTTTCTTT
TRBV9	NA	NA	TRBJ1-3	CASSVQESSGNTIYF	TGTGCCAGCAGCGTCCAGGAAAGCTCTGGAAACACCATATATTTT
TRBV5-5	NA	NA	TRBJ1-1	CASSSHGGAEAFF	TGTGCCAGCAGCTCGCACGGCGGAGCTGAAGCTTTCTTT
TRBV11-2	NA	TRBD2	TRBJ2-1	CASSPPTSGGRSSYNEQFF	TGTGCCAGCAGCCCACCGACTAGCGGGGGAAGGAGCTCCTACAATGAGCAGTTCTTC
TRBV5-6	NA	NA	TRBJ1-5	CASSGRTPGRPQHF	TGTGCCAGCAGCGGGAGGACACCGGGTCGGCCCCAGCATTTT
TRBV2	NA	NA	TRBJ1-4	CASSAGLGTNEKLFF	TGTGCCAGCAGTGCGGGGCTAGGAACTAATGAAAAACTGTTTTTT
TRBV27	NA	NA	TRBJ2-5	CASSFRDWETQYF	TGTGCCAGCAGTTTCCGGGACTGGGAGACCCAGTACTTC
TRBV5-4	NA	NA	TRBJ2-3	CAWRTATDTQYF	TGTGCCTGGCGGACAGCCACAGATACGCAGTATTTT
TRBV4-2	NA	NA	TRBJ2-4	CASSQGGGENIQYF	TGTGCCAGCAGCCAAGGCGGAGGGGAAAACATTCAGTACTTC
TRBV10-1	NA	NA	TRBJ1-3	CASIWRRYREAGNTIYF	TGCGCCAGCATTTGGCGTAGGTACAGGGAAGCCGGAAACACCATATATTTT
TRBV6-1	NA	NA	TRBJ2-3	CASSDNGARHISTDTQYF	TGTGCCAGCAGTGATAATGGGGCCAGGCATATTAGCACAGATACGCAGTATTTT
TRBV29-1	NA	TRBD2	TRBJ2-3	CSVEVAGGATDTQYF	TGCAGCGTTGAGGTAGCGGGGGGTGCCACAGATACGCAGTATTTT
TRBV18	few	NA	TRBJ1-6	CASSPPAGLNSPLHF	TGTGCCAGCTCACCACCGGCAGGGCTTAATTCACCCCTCCACTTT
TRBV2	NA	TRBD2	TRBJ2-5	CASSESLAGAETQYF	TGTGCCAGCAGTGAATCACTAGCGGGGGCAGAGACCCAGTACTTC
TRBV5-1	NA	NA	TRBJ2-4	CASSLGQGLAKNIQYF	TGCGCCAGCAGCTTGGGGCAAGGCCTAGCCAAAAACATTCAGTACTTC
TRBV28	NA	NA	TRBJ2-7	CASNRQGGAYEQYF	TGTGCCAGCAACCGTCAGGGGGGAGCCTACGAGCAGTACTTC
TRBV14	NA	NA	TRBJ2-3	CASSQDLRGPGTQYF	TGTGCCAGCAGCCAAGACCTCAGGGGCCCGGGTACGCAGTATTTT
TRBV15	NA	NA	TRBJ1-2	CATSRDTANYGYTF	TGTGCCACCAGCAGAGATACCGCTAACTATGGCTACACCTTC
TRBV6-6	NA	NA	TRBJ1-2	CASSFDYGYTF	TGTGCCAGCAGTTTTGACTATGGCTACACCTTC
TRBV15	few	NA	TRBJ1-6	CATSRDQMARAKPLHF	TGTGCCACCAGCAGAGATCAGATGGCGAGGGCTAAACCCCTCCACTTT
TRBV7-9	NA	NA	TRBJ2-1	CALSTPYNEQFF	TGTGCGCTCTCAACGCCCTACAATGAGCAGTTCTTC
TRBV5-1	NA	NA	TRBJ2-2	CASDTTGFTGELFF	TGCGCCAGCGACACTACAGGGTTCACCGGGGAGCTGTTTTTT
TRBV7-2	NA	NA	TRBJ2-2	CASSLAGGHTGELFF	TGTGCCAGCAGCTTAGCGGGGGGTCACACCGGGGAGCTGTTTTTT
TRBV2	NA	TRBD1	TRBJ1-5	CASSWDSSFNQPQHF	TGTGCCAGCAGTTGGGACAGCTCATTCAATCAGCCCCAGCATTTT
TRBV5-1	once	NA	TRBJ2-6	CASSGGGGPSGANVLTF	TGCGCCAGCAGCGGGGGCGGGGGTCCCTCTGGGGCCAACGTCCTGACTTTC
TRBV7-9	NA	NA	TRBJ1-1	CASGPLPPANTEAFF	TGTGCCAGCGGACCCTTACCTCCGGCGAACACTGAAGCTTTCTTT
TRBV6-1	NA	TRBD1	TRBJ1-3	CASSRDRFSGNTIYF	TGTGCCAGCTCTCGGGACAGATTCTCTGGAAACACCATATATTTT
TRBV5-1	NA	NA	TRBJ1-3	CASSREGNLDSSGNTIYF	TGCGCCAGCAGCCGGGAGGGAAACCTTGATAGCTCTGGAAACACCATATATTTT
TRBV29-1	NA	NA	TRBJ1-5	CSASENSNQPQHF	TGCAGCGCCTCCGAGAATAGCAATCAGCCCCAGCATTTT
TRBV5-8	NA	TRBD1	TRBJ1-5	CASSRRDRDQPQHF	TGTGCCAGCAGCCGACGGGACAGAGATCAGCCCCAGCATTTT
TRBV5-1	NA	NA	TRBJ1-4	CASSLVSGTDNEKLFF	TGCGCCAGCAGCCTGGTATCCGGGACTGATAATGAAAAACTGTTTTTT
TRBV5-1	NA	NA	TRBJ1-3	CASSLETNGNTIYF	TGCGCCAGCAGCTTGGAGACAAATGGAAACACCATATATTTT
TRBV5-1	many	TRBD1	TRBJ1-6	CASSLALGTGNNSPLHF	TGCGCCAGCAGCTTGGCCTTGGGGACAGGGAATAATTCACCCCTCCACTTT
TRBV4-3	NA	NA	TRBJ2-1	CASSQDGRSDEQFF	TGCGCCAGCAGCCAAGATGGCCGGTCCGATGAGCAGTTCTTC
TRBV5-8	NA	TRBD2	TRBJ2-1	CASSNGLAAREQFF	TGTGCCAGCAGCAACGGACTAGCTGCTAGGGAGCAGTTCTTC
TRBV19	NA	NA	TRBJ1-5	CASSLQVNQPQHF	TGTGCCAGTAGTTTACAGGTTAATCAGCCCCAGCATTTT
TRBV5-4	NA	TRBD1	TRBJ2-7	CASSLEGTGWYEQYF	TGTGCCAGCAGCTTGGAGGGGACAGGGTGGTACGAGCAGTACTTC
TRBV4-3	NA	NA	TRBJ1-3	CASSQEVGNTIYF	TGCGCCAGCAGCCAAGAAGTTGGAAACACCATATATTTT
TRBV5-1	few	TRBD1	TRBJ1-5	CASSAGTGEAHQPQHF	TGCGCCAGCAGCGCGGGGACAGGGGAAGCGCATCAGCCCCAGCATTTT
TRBV18	NA	NA	TRBJ1-1	CASSPGLNTEAFF	TGTGCCAGCTCACCAGGGTTGAACACTGAAGCTTTCTTT
TRBV6-1	NA	NA	TRBJ2-3	CASSDQGGGTADTQYF	TGTGCCAGCAGTGATCAGGGTGGGGGGACTGCAGATACGCAGTATTTT
TRBV9	once	TRBD1	TRBJ1-2	CASSGGGTGTYGYTF	TGTGCCAGCAGCGGAGGGGGGACAGGGACCTATGGCTACACCTTC
TRBV15	NA	NA	TRBJ2-7	CATSRDPAYEQYF	TGTGCCACCAGCAGAGATCCGGCGTACGAGCAGTACTTC
TRBV25-1	once	NA	TRBJ2-5	CTSSWRSSQETQYF	TGTACCAGCAGCTGGCGTAGTTCCCAAGAGACCCAGTACTTC
TRBV5-8	NA	NA	TRBJ2-5	CASSLLETQYF	TGTGCCAGCAGCTTGTTGGAGACCCAGTACTTC
TRBV5-5	NA	NA	TRBJ1-3	CASSLRETGNTIYF	TGTGCCAGCAGCTTGAGAGAGACTGGAAACACCATATATTTT
TRBV4-1	NA	TRBD1	TRBJ1-1	CASSPTPGTVNTEAFF	TGCGCCAGCAGCCCAACGCCGGGGACAGTGAACACTGAAGCTTTCTTT